These 5 T cell receptor beta chains were sequenced from one sample in a study of blood T cell repertoires in COVID-19. The protocol was immunoSEQ multiplex PCR, while the TCRdb copy is restricted to in-frame clones and leaves out a portion. The data contain 250,000 to 300,000 clones, under 90% of them singletons. Sequencing was carried out using peripheral blood. Receptor source: a woman younger than 45 with COVID-19, enrolled during active disease.

The chain joins TRBV2 to TRBJ2-5; 7 bases map to TRBD2. With V trimmed by 6 bases and J by 3 bases, 4 bases remained unmatched. The CDR3 sequence is 13 residues long. Germline V CDR1 and CDR2: SNHLY, FYNNEI. The CDR3 nucleotides read TGTGCCAGCAGCCTCGGACTAGAAGAGACCCAGTACTTC. As protein: CASSLGLEETQYF.

This rearrangement joins TRBV5-4 to TRBJ2-2; TRBD1 matches at 9 bases. The germline V gene has CDR1 SGHNT and CDR2 YYREEE (reference sequence). Trimming at V came to 4 bases and at J to 6 bases, leaving 7 bases not matched to a gene. The CDR3 contains 15 residues. The CDR3 sequence is CASSGGTGRAGELFF. CDR3 coding DNA: TGTGCCAGCAGCGGCGGGACAGGGAGGGCCGGGGAGCTGTTTTTT.

The chain combines TRBV7-8 with TRBJ2-3; a weak D match, TRBD1 (5 bases). Germline values: CDR1 SGHVS, CDR2 FQNEAQ. This CDR3 comprises 14 residues. Trimming removed 0 bases from V and 4 bases from J, with 8 bases in between. CDR3 loop: CASSLADSSDTQYF. CDR3 DNA: TGTGCCAGCAGCTTAGCCGACAGTTCAGATACGCAGTATTTT.

This chain joins TRBV5-4 and TRBJ2-3; 11 bases agree with TRBD1. The CDR3 covers 15 residues. The V gene end was trimmed by 3 bases and the J gene end by 5 bases; junction bases not matched to a gene: 5. The germline CDR1 and CDR2 sequences are SGHNT and YYREEE (reference sequence). The CDR3 here is CASSWGQGGVDTQYF. CDR3 DNA sequence: TGTGCCAGCAGCTGGGGACAGGGGGGTGTAGATACGCAGTATTTT.

This clone showed up just a few times. This rearrangement joins TRBV5-1 to TRBJ1-6; D is perhaps TRBD1 (5 bases). CDR3 length: 15 residues. Trimming pared 2 bases from V and 4 bases from J, leaving 10 bases between. The V gene's germline CDR1 is SGHRS and CDR2 YFSETQ. As DNA, the CDR3 is TGCGCCAGCAGCTTAAAGACAGCTTATAATTCACCCCTCCACTTT. Translating gives CASSLKTAYNSPLHF.